This TCR beta chain was found in a study of blood T cell repertoires in COVID-19. Turning to the study itself: The analysed material was cDNA or gDNA that came from T cells, B-cell-depleted T cells, or PBMCs.

Method: immunoSEQ multiplex PCR; TCRdb's copy keeps in-frame clones and lacks some. The sample yields around 150,000 clones, roughly 79% seen once. Self-reported history from a screening survey and questionnaire set each donor's cohort. The sequenced material came from PBMCs or T cells enriched from blood (not recorded which). The receptor was derived from a woman in her fifties or sixties who had recovered from COVID-19.

The CDR3 protein is CASSPSGTPLQETQYF. The DNA of the CDR3 is TGTGCCAGCAGCCCGAGCGGGACACCACTACAAGAGACCCAGTACTTC. The chain uses TRBV11-2 and TRBJ2-5; tentative D call: TRBD2 (7 bases). From germline, CDR1 is SGHAT and CDR2 FQNNGV. The CDR3 spans 16 residues. Trimming took 5 bases from V and 2 from J, leaving 18 bases between them.